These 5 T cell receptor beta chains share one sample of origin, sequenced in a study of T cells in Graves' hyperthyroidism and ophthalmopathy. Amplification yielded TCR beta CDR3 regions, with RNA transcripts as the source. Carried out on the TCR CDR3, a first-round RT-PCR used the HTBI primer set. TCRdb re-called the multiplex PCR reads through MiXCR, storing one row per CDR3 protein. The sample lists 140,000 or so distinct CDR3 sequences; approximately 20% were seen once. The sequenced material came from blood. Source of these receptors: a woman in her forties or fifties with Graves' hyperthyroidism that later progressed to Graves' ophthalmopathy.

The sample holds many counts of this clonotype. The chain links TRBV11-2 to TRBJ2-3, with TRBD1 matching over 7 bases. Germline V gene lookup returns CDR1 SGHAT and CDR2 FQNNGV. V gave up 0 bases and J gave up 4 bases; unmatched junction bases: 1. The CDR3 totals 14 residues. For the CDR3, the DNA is TGTGCCAGCAGCTTAGACAGGGGGTCAGATACGCAGTATTTT. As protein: CASSLDRGSDTQYF. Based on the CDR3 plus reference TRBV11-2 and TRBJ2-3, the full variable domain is EAGVAQSPRYKIIEKRQSVAFWCNPISGHATLYWYQQILGQGPKLLIQFQNNGVVDDSQLPKDRFSAERLKGVDSTLKIQPAKLEDSAVYLCASSLDRGSDTQYFGPGTRLTVL.

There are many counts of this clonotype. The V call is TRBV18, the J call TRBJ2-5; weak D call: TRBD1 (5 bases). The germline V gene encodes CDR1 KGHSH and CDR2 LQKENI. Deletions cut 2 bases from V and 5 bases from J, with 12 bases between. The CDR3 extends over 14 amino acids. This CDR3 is CASSPGAGLETQYF. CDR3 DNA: TGTGCCAGCTCACCAGGGGCAGGTCTTGAGACCCAGTACTTC.

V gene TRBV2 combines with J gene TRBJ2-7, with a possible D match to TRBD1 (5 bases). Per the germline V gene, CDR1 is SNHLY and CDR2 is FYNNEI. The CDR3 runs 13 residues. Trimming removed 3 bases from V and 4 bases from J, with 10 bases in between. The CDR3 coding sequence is TGTGCCAGCAGTGACCAGGCAGGGTACGAGCAGTACTTC. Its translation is CASSDQAGYEQYF.

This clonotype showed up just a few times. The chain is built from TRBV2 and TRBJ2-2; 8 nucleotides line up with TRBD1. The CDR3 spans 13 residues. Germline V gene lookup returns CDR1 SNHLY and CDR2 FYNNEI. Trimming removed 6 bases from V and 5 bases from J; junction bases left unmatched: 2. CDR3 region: CASRRQGTGELFF. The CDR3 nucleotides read TGTGCCAGCAGGAGACAGGGGACCGGGGAGCTGTTTTTT.

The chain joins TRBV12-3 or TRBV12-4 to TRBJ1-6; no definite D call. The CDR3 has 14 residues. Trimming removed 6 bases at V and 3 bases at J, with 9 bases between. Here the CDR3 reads CASSQKNYNSPLHF. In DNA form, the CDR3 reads TGTGCCAGCAGCCAGAAAAACTATAATTCACCCCTCCACTTT.